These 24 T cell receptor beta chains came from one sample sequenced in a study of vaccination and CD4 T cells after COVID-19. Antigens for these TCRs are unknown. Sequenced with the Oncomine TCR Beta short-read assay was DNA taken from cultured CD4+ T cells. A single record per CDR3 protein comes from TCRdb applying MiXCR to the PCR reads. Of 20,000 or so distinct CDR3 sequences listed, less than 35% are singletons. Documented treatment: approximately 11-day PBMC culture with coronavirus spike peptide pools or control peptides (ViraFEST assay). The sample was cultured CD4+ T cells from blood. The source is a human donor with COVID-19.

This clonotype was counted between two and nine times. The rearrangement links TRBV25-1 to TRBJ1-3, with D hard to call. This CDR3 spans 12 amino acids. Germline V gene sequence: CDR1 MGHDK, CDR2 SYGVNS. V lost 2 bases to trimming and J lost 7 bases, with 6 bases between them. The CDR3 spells CASSESINTIYF. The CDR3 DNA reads TGTGCCAGCAGTGAAAGTATTAACACCATATATTTT.

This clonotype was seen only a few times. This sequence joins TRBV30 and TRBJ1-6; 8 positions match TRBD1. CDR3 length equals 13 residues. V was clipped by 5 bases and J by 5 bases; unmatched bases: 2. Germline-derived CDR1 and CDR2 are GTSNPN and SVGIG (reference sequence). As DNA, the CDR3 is TGTGCCTGGGGGACAGGACATAATTCACCCCTCCACTTT. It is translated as CAWGTGHNSPLHF.

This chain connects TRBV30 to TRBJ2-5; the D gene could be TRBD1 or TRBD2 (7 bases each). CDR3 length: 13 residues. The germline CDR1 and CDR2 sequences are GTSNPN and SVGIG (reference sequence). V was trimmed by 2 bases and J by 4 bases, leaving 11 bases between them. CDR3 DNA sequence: TGTGCCTGGAGTCAGGGGGGGCGAGAGACCCAGTACTTC. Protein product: CAWSQGGRETQYF. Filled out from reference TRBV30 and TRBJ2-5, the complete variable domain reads SQTIHQWPATLVQPVGSPLSLECTVEGTSNPNLYWYRQAAGRGLQLLFYSVGIGQISSEVPQNLSASRPQDRQFILSSKKLLLSDSGFYLCAWSQGGRETQYFGPGTRLLVL.

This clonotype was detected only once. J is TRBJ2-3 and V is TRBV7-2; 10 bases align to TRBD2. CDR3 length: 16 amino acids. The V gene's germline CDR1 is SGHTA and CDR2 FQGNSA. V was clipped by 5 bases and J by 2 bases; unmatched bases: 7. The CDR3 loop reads CASSDTAGGNTDTQYF. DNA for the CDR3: TGTGCCAGCAGCGACACAGCGGGGGGGAACACAGATACGCAGTATTTT. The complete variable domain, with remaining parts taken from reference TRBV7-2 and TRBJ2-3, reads GAGVSQSPSNKVTEKGKDVELRCDPISGHTALYWYRQSLGQGLEFLIYFQGNSAPDKSGLPSDRFSAERTGGSVSTLTIQRTQQEDSAVYLCASSDTAGGNTDTQYFGPGTRLTVL.

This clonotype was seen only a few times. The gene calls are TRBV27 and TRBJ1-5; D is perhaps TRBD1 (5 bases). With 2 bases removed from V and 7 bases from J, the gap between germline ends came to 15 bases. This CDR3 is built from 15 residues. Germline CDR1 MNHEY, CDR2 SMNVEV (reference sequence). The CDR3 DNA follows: TGTGCCAGCAGTTTAGAGGGGCGGGCAAGACAGCCCCAGCATTTT. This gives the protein CASSLEGRARQPQHF.

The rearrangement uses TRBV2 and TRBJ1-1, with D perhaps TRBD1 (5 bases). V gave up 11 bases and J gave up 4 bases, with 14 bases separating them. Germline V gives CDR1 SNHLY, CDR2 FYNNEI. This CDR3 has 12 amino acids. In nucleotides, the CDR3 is TGTGCCCTTAGGGGTGAGATCACTGAAGCTTTCTTT. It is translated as CALRGEITEAFF.

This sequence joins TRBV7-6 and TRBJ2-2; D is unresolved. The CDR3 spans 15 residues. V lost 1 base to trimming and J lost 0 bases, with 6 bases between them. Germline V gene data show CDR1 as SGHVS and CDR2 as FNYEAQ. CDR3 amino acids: CASSLGTANTGELFF. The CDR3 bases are TGTGCCAGCAGCTTAGGAACAGCGAACACCGGGGAGCTGTTTTTT.

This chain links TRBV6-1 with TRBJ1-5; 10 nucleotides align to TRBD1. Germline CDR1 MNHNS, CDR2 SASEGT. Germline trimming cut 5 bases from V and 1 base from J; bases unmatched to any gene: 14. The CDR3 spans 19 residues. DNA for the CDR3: TGTGCCAGCAGTCTGGGACAGGGGTTTTCGGATAGGAGCAATCAGCCCCAGCATTTT. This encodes CASSLGQGFSDRSNQPQHF.

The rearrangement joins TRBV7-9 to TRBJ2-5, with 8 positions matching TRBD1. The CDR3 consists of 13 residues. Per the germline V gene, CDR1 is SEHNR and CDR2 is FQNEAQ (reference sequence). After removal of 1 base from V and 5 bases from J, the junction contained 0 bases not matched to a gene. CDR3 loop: CASSLGTGETQYF. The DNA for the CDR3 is TGTGCCAGCAGCTTAGGGACAGGGGAGACCCAGTACTTC.

The CDR3 DNA reads TGTGCCAGCAGTTTACCACCAGCGGGACAGTTTATACAGCATTTT. As protein: CASSLPPAGQFIQHF. This chain connects TRBV28 to TRBJ1-5, with TRBD1 identical over 7 bases. The CDR3 totals 15 residues. The J segment lost 13 bases and the V segment lost 2 bases, leaving 14 bases of the junction unmatched. Germline lookup yields CDR1 MDHEN and CDR2 SYDVKM.

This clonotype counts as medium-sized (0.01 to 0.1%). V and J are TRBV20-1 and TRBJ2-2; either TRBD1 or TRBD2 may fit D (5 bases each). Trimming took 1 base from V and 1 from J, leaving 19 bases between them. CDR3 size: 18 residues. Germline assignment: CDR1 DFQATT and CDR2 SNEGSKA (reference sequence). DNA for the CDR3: TGCAGTGCTAGAGCTTCCGGGACGGATTTTTGGAACACCGGGGAGCTGTTTTTT. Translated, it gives CSARASGTDFWNTGELFF.

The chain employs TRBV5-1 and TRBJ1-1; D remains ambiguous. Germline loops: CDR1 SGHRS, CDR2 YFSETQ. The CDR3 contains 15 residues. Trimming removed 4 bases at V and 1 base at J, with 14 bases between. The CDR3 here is CASSITVSQNTEAFF. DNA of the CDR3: TGCGCCAGCAGCATTACAGTATCCCAGAACACTGAAGCTTTCTTT.

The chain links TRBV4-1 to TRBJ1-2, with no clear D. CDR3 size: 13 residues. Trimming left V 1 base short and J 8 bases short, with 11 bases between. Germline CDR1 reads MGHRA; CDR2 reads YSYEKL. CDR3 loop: CASSQATEAGYTF. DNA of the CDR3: TGCGCCAGCAGCCAAGCCACGGAGGCCGGCTACACCTTC.

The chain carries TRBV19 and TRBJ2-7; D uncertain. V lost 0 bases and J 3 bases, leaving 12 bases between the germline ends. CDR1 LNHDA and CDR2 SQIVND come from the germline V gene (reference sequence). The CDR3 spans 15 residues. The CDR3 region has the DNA TGTGCCAGTAGTATAGATAGAGCCTGGAACTACGAGCAGTACTTC. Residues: CASSIDRAWNYEQYF. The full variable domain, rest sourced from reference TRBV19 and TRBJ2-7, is DGGITQSPKYLFRKEGQNVTLSCEQNLNHDAMYWYRQDPGQGLRLIYYSQIVNDFQKGDIAEGYSVSREKKESFPLTVTSAQKNPTAFYLCASSIDRAWNYEQYFGPGTRLTVT.

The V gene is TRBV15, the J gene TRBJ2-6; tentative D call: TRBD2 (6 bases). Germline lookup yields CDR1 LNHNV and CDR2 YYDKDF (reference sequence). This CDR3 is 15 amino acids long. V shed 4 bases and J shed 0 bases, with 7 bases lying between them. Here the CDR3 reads CATSIGGSGANVLTF. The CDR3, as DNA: TGTGCCACCAGCATCGGGGGCTCTGGGGCCAACGTCCTGACTTTC.

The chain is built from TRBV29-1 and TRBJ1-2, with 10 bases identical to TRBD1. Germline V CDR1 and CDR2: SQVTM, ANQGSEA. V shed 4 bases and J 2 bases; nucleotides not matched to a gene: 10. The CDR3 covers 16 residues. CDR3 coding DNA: TGCAGCGTTGGAAGGACAGGGGGGGTCGGGAACTATGGCTACACCTTC. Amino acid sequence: CSVGRTGGVGNYGYTF. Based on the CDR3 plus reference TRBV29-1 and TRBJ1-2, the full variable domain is SAVISQKPSRDICQRGTSLTIQCQVDSQVTMMFWYRQQPGQSLTLIATANQGSEATYESGFVIDKFPISRPNLTFSTLTVSNMSPEDSSIYLCSVGRTGGVGNYGYTFGSGTRLTVV.

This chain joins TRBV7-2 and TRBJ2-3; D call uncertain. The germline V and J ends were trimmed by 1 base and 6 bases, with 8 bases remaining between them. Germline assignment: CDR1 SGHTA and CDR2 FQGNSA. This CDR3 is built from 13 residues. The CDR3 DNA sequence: TGTGCCAGCAGCTTAGGACTTCCGGATACGCAGTATTTT. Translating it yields CASSLGLPDTQYF.

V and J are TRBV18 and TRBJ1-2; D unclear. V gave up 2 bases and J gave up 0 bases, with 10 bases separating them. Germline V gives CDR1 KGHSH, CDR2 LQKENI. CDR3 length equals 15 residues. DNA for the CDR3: TGTGCCAGCTCACCAGGCAGGAGTTCTAACTATGGCTACACCTTC. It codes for CASSPGRSSNYGYTF. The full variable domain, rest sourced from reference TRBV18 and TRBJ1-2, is NAGVMQNPRHLVRRRGQEARLRCSPMKGHSHVYWYRQLPEEGLKFMVYLQKENIIDESGMPKERFSAEFPKEGPSILRIQQVVRGDSAAYFCASSPGRSSNYGYTFGSGTRLTVV.

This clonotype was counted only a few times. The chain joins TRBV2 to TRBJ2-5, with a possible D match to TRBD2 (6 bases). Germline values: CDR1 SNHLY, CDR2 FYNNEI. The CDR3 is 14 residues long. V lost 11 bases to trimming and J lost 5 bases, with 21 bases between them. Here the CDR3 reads CAGREQGGSETQYF. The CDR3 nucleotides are TGTGCCGGCCGGGAGCAGGGTGGGTCGGAGACCCAGTACTTC.

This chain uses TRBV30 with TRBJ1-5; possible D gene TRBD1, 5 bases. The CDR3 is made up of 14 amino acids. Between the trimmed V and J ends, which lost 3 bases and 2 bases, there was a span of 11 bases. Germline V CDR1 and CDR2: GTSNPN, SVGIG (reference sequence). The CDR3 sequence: CAWSPGGGNQPQHF. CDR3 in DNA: TGTGCCTGGAGCCCCGGGGGGGGCAATCAGCCCCAGCATTTT.

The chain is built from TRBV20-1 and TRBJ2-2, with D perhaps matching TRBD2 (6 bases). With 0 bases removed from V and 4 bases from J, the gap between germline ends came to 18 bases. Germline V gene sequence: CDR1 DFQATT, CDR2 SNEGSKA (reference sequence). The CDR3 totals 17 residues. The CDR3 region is CSARDRSGHLSTGELFF. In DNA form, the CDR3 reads TGCAGTGCTAGAGATCGTAGCGGACATCTGAGCACCGGGGAGCTGTTTTTT.

The CDR3 region is CASSFIAGGLAEAFF. The CDR3 DNA is TGTGCCAGCAGTTTTATCGCAGGGGGCCTGGCTGAAGCTTTCTTT. The chain uses TRBV12-3 or TRBV12-4 and TRBJ1-1, with TRBD1 identical over 8 bases. The CDR3 has 15 amino acids. V was clipped by 3 bases and J by 6 bases; unmatched bases: 9.

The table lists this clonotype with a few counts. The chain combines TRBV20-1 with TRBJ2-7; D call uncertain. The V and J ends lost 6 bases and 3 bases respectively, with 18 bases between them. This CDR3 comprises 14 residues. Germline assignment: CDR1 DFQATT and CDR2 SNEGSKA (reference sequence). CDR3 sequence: CSAPASPQGYEQYF. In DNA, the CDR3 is TGCAGTGCGCCAGCGAGCCCGCAAGGCTACGAGCAGTACTTC.

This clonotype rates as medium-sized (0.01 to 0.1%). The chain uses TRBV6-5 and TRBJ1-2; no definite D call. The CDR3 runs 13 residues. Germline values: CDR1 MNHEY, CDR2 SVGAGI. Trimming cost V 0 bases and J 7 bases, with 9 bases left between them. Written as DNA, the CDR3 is TGTGCCAGCAGTTACTCACGTTTAGGTGGCTACACCTTC. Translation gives CASSYSRLGGYTF.